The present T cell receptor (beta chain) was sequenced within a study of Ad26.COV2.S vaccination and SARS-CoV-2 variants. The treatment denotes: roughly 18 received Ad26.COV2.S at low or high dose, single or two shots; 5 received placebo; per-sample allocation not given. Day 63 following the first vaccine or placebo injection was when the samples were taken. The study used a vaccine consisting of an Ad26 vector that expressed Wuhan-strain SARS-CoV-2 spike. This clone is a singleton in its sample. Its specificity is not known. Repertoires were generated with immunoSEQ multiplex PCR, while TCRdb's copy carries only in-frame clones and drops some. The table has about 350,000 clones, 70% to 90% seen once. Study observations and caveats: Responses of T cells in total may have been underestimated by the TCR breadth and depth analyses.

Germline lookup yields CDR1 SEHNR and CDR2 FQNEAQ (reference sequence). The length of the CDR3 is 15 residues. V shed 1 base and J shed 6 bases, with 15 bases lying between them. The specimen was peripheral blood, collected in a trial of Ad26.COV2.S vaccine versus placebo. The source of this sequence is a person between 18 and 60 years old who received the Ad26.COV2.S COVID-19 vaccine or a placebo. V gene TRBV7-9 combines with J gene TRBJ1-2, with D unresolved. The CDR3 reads CASSLVGRRRNGYTF. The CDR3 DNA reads TGTGCCAGCAGCTTAGTTGGACGGCGAAGGAATGGCTACACCTTC. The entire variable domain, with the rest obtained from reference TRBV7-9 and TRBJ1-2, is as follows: DTGVSQNPRHKITKRGQNVTFRCDPISEHNRLYWYRQTLGQGPEFLTYFQNEAQLEKSRLLSDRFSAERPKGSFSTLEIQRTEQGDSAMYLCASSLVGRRRNGYTFGSGTRLTVV.